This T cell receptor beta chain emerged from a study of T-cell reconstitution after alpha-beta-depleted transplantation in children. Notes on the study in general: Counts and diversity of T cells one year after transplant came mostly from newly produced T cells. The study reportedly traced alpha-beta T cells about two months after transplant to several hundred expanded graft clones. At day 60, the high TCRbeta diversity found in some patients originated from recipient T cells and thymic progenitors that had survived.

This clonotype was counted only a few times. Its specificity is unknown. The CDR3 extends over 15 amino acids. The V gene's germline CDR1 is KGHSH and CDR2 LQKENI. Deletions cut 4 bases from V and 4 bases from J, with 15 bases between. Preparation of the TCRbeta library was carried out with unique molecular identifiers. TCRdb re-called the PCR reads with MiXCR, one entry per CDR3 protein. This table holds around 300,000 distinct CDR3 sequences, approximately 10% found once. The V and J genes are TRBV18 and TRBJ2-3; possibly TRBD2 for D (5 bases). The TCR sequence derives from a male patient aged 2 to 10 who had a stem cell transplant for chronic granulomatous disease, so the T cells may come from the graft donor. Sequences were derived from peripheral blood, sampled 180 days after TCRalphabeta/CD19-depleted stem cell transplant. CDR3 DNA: TGTGCCAGCTCACAATCGAGGGCCGCGGCAGATACGCAGTATTTT. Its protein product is CASSQSRAAADTQYF.